This T cell receptor (beta chain) was found in a study of CD8+ T cells in alopecia areata. Germline CDR1 is SQVTM and CDR2 is ANQGSEA. Germline trimming cut 4 bases from V and 6 bases from J; bases unmatched to any gene: 10. The CDR3 loop spans 14 amino acids. RNA was isolated and reverse transcribed to cDNA, the sequencing template. TCRdb's copy holds only in-frame clones and misses some; the assay was immunoSEQ multiplex PCR. The repertoire has more than 200,000 clones, roughly two thirds of them found once; the top ten carry around 1.2%. General study findings and limits: Higher clonality than in normal scalp was seen in lesional scalp, especially alopecia totalis/universalis.

It was from alopecia areata patients that lesional scalp punch biopsies and peripheral blood were collected. This clone was observed a few times. No antigen is known for it. This chain joins TRBV29-1 and TRBJ2-5, with 8 bases aligning to TRBD1. Sequenced here: CD4+ T cells sorted from blood, sampled at week 0. This TCR derives from a human donor with alopecia areata. CDR3 coding DNA: TGCAGCGTTGGGGGCAGGGGGCCGGCGCAGACCCAGTACTTC. Translating it yields CSVGGRGPAQTQYF.